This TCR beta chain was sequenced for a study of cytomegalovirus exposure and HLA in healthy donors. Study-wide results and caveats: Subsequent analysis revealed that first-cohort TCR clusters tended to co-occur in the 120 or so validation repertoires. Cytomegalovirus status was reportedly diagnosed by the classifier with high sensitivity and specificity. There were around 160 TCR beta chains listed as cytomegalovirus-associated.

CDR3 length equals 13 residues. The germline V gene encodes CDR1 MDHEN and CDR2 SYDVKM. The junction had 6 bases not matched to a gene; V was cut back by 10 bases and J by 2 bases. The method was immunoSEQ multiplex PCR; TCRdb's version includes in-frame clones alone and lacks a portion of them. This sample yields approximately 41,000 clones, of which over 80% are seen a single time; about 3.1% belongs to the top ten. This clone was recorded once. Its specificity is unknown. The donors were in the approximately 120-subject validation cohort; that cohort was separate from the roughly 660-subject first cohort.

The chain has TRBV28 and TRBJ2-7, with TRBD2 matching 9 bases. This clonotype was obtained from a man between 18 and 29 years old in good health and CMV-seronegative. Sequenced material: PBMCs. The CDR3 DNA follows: TGTGCCATCGGAGCGGGAGGCCCCTACGAGCAGTACTTC. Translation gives CAIGAGGPYEQYF.